One and the same sample provided the 13 T cell receptor beta chains below, sequenced in a study of Graves' ophthalmopathy and Graves' hyperthyroidism. Amplification of the TCR beta CDR3 regions used RNA transcripts (as template). The workflow started with a first-round RT-PCR run with HTBI primers and then moved on to a second-round multiplex PCR. TCRdb analysed the multiplex PCR reads with MiXCR anew, one entry per CDR3 protein. The sample has hundreds of thousands of distinct CDR3 sequences; more than 40% are singletons. Sequencing was carried out using peripheral blood. All receptors derive from an adult man with Graves' ophthalmopathy.

The chain employs TRBV5-6 and TRBJ1-1; perhaps TRBD1 as D (6 bases). V lost 3 bases to trimming and J lost 1 base, with 13 bases between them. CDR1 is SGHDT, CDR2 YYEEEE, per germline. This CDR3 is built from 15 residues. The CDR3 region is CASSSLQGPNTEAFF. In DNA form, the CDR3 reads TGTGCCAGCAGCTCACTACAGGGCCCGAACACTGAAGCTTTCTTT. Looking up the rest from reference TRBV5-6 and TRBJ1-1 gives the full variable domain: DAGVTQSPTHLIKTRGQQVTLRCSPKSGHDTVSWYQQALGQGPQFIFQYYEEEERQRGNFPDRFSGHQFPNYSSELNVNALLLGDSALYLCASSSLQGPNTEAFFGQGTRLTVV.

This clonotype was observed many times. The rearrangement uses TRBV7-2 and TRBJ1-1; D is ambiguous. CDR3 length: 15 amino acids. In germline, CDR1 is SGHTA, CDR2 FQGNSA. The ends were cut back, 0 bases at V and 7 bases at J, with 15 bases in the middle. CDR3 DNA: TGTGCCAGCAGCTTAGCAGGGCGAAGGACCGTTGAAGCTTTCTTT. Translating gives CASSLAGRRTVEAFF.

The CDR3 is CASSVGMNRVRGNSPLHF. The CDR3 DNA sequence: TGTGCCAGCAGCGTGGGTATGAACAGGGTGCGAGGGAATTCACCCCTCCACTTT. This sequence joins TRBV9 and TRBJ1-6, with D possibly being TRBD1 (6 bases). The ends were cut back, 2 bases at V and 7 bases at J, with 22 bases in the middle. The germline gives CDR1 SGDLS, CDR2 YYNGEE. CDR3 length equals 18 residues.

This clonotype was found many times. The J gene is TRBJ1-2, the V gene TRBV7-9, with D uncertain. This CDR3 has 12 residues. The germline gives CDR1 SEHNR, CDR2 FQNEAQ (reference sequence). The ends were cut back, 4 bases at V and 6 bases at J, with 9 bases in the middle. The CDR3 loop reads CASSSPADGYTF. The DNA of the CDR3 is TGTGCCAGCAGCTCCCCTGCGGATGGCTACACCTTC.

Worth noting for this clonotype: Just one base apart from a much larger clone, this may be a read error. The gene calls are TRBV11-2 and TRBJ1-6; 10 bases match TRBD1. From germline, CDR1 is SGHAT and CDR2 FQNNGV. This CDR3 comprises 16 residues. Unmatched junction bases numbered 4, after V lost 2 bases and J lost 6 bases. DNA for the CDR3: TGTGCCAGCAGCTTAATCGGACAGGGGGGTAATTCACCCCTCCACTTT. It translates to CASSLIGQGGNSPLHF.

This rearrangement joins TRBV5-6 to TRBJ2-5; D perhaps matches TRBD2 (6 bases). This CDR3 comprises 13 residues. The V end lost 8 bases, the J end lost 10 bases, and 21 bases lay between the germline ends. Germline V gene sequence: CDR1 SGHDT, CDR2 YYEEEE. DNA for the CDR3: TGTGCCAGGGGCGGGGCTGGGCTGAGCGGCCAGTACTTC. It is translated as CARGGAGLSGQYF.

This clonotype occurred many times. The CDR3 nucleotides are TGTGCCAGCAGCTTCGGACGGGATGGTTCACCCCTCCACTTT. Amino acids: CASSFGRDGSPLHF. The V and J genes are TRBV7-9 and TRBJ1-6, with D hard to call. Germline CDR1 SEHNR, CDR2 FQNEAQ (reference sequence). The length of the CDR3 is 14 residues. V shed 3 bases and J shed 9 bases, with 12 bases lying between them.

The V call is TRBV7-9, the J call TRBJ1-3; TRBD1 might be the D (5 bases). The CDR3 consists of 12 residues. The V end was cut by 2 bases, the J end by 7 bases, with 6 bases between. Looked up from germline, CDR1 is SEHNR and CDR2 is FQNEAQ (reference sequence). The CDR3 spells CASSLKGNTIYF. The CDR3 DNA sequence: TGTGCCAGCAGCTTAAAGGGGAACACCATATATTTT.

As to this clonotype: Since a much larger clone is just one base distant, this may be a read error. The CDR3 does not end in the conserved phenylalanine or tryptophan, so this is likely a read error. This sequence joins TRBV9 and TRBJ2-5; TRBD1 agrees at 11 bases. CDR1 and CDR2 (germline): SGDLS, YYNGEE. This CDR3 is built from 15 residues. J was trimmed by 5 bases and V by 0 bases; bases with no gene match: 3. The CDR3 DNA follows: TGTGCCAGCAGCGTAGAGGGACAGGGGGTGGAGACCCAGTACTGC. Encoded protein: CASSVEGQGVETQYC.

This rearrangement joins TRBV7-2 to TRBJ1-2; tentatively, D is TRBD1 (6 bases). This CDR3 has 12 amino acids. V was shortened by 9 bases and J by 8 bases, with 16 bases between the two germline ends. Germline assignment: CDR1 SGHTA and CDR2 FQGNSA. The CDR3 sequence: CASKGQREGYTF. The DNA for the CDR3 is TGTGCCAGTAAAGGACAGAGAGAAGGCTACACCTTC.

The rearrangement links TRBV2 to TRBJ1-4, with a tentative D call TRBD1 (5 bases). Germline CDR1 SNHLY, CDR2 FYNNEI. The CDR3 covers 16 residues. The V end was cut by 6 bases, the J end by 5 bases, with 19 bases between. The CDR3 DNA follows: TGTGCCAGCAGCCAAGGCGGAGGCAGGGACAATGAAAAACTGTTTTTT. It yields the protein CASSQGGGRDNEKLFF. Full variable domain (missing parts from reference TRBV2 and TRBJ1-4): EPEVTQTPSHQVTQMGQEVILRCVPISNHLYFYWYRQILGQKVEFLVSFYNNEISEKSEIFDDQFSVERPDGSNFTLKIRSTKLEDSAMYFCASSQGGGRDNEKLFFGSGTQLSVL.

V and J are TRBV5-1 and TRBJ2-7; 8 nucleotides match TRBD2. The CDR3 extends over 14 amino acids. The germline CDR1 and CDR2 sequences are SGHRS and YFSETQ. With V trimmed by 1 base and J by 4 bases, 4 bases remained unmatched. CDR3 sequence: CASSLNAGGYEQYF. The CDR3 bases are TGCGCCAGCAGCTTGAATGCGGGGGGATACGAGCAGTACTTC.

This chain joins TRBV7-2 and TRBJ1-2; weak D call: TRBD1 (5 bases). Germline lookup yields CDR1 SGHTA and CDR2 FQGNSA. The CDR3 runs 18 residues. The germline V and J ends were trimmed by 0 bases and 4 bases, with 21 bases remaining between them. CDR3 sequence: CASSLASEGRVPSYGYTF. CDR3 nucleotide sequence: TGTGCCAGCAGCTTAGCAAGTGAGGGACGTGTACCCTCCTATGGCTACACCTTC. Looking up the rest from reference TRBV7-2 and TRBJ1-2 gives the full variable domain: GAGVSQSPSNKVTEKGKDVELRCDPISGHTALYWYRQSLGQGLEFLIYFQGNSAPDKSGLPSDRFSAERTGGSVSTLTIQRTQQEDSAVYLCASSLASEGRVPSYGYTFGSGTRLTVV.